Following are 20 T cell receptor beta chains from one sample sequenced in a study of CD8 T cells in Susac syndrome. RNA totalling about 0.5 to 1 ug underwent reverse transcription with random hexamers. TCRdb re-analysed the immunoSEQ multiplex PCR reads in MiXCR, keeping a single row per CDR3 protein. The sample holds around 150,000 distinct CDR3 sequences, approximately 95% seen once. Sequencing was carried out using CD8+ T cells from PBMCs. The source of these receptors is a human donor with Susac syndrome.

The chain recombines TRBV6-5 with TRBJ2-7; D unresolved. V was clipped by 1 base and J by 2 bases, with 15 bases between them. The germline gives CDR1 MNHEY, CDR2 SVGAGI. The CDR3 has 16 residues. Here the CDR3 DNA reads TGTGCCAGCAGTTACTTGGCTCCTCGCACCACCTACGAGCAGTACTTC. Protein: CASSYLAPRTTYEQYF.

V is TRBV7-6 and J is TRBJ1-5; D remains unclear. V was clipped by 4 bases and J by 4 bases, with 11 bases between them. The length of the CDR3 is 14 residues. Germline loops: CDR1 SGHVS, CDR2 FNYEAQ. The CDR3 DNA follows: TGTGCCAGCAGCTCCAACGACTGGAATCAGCCCCAGCATTTT. It codes for CASSSNDWNQPQHF.

This chain connects TRBV4-1 to TRBJ2-2; D is unclear. The CDR3 totals 14 residues. Germline lookup yields CDR1 MGHRA and CDR2 YSYEKL. V was clipped by 3 bases and J by 5 bases, with 10 bases between them. The CDR3 DNA reads TGCGCCAGCAGCCAGAGTTTGGGTACCGGGGAGCTGTTTTTT. Its protein product is CASSQSLGTGELFF.

CDR3 loop: CAISDPPGTGVLETQYF. The CDR3 nucleotides are TGTGCCATCAGTGATCCTCCCGGGACAGGGGTTTTAGAGACCCAGTACTTC. The rearrangement uses TRBV10-3 and TRBJ2-5; 10 bases map to TRBD1. The CDR3 contains 17 residues. Trimming at V came to 3 bases and at J to 4 bases, leaving 11 bases not matched to a gene. CDR1 ENHRY and CDR2 SYGVKD come from the germline V gene.

The chain has TRBV9 and TRBJ2-2, with D tentatively TRBD1 or TRBD2 (6 bases each). CDR1 and CDR2 (germline): SGDLS, YYNGEE. The V gene lost 2 bases and the J gene lost 4 bases, with 12 bases spanning the gap. This CDR3 spans 15 amino acids. CDR3 sequence: CASSVSWGATGELFF. CDR3 in DNA: TGTGCCAGCAGCGTGTCTTGGGGGGCCACCGGGGAGCTGTTTTTT.

This chain uses TRBV12-3 or TRBV12-4 with TRBJ2-1; 10 bases fit TRBD2. The CDR3 is 14 residues long. V shed 5 bases, J shed 5 bases, and the junction held 3 bases outside the gene matches. The CDR3 bases are TGTGCCAGCAGTCCACTAGCGGGACACAATGAGCAGTTCTTC. Translation: CASSPLAGHNEQFF.

The rearrangement uses TRBV9 and TRBJ2-6; D remains ambiguous. V was cut by 2 bases and J by 2 bases, with 8 bases left in between. In germline, CDR1 is SGDLS, CDR2 YYNGEE. The CDR3 loop spans 15 amino acids. CDR3 DNA: TGTGCCAGCAGCGTCCCAGATACTGGGGCCAACGTCCTGACTTTC. Residues: CASSVPDTGANVLTF. The full variable domain, with the rest looked up from reference TRBV9 and TRBJ2-6, is DSGVTQTPKHLITATGQRVTLRCSPRSGDLSVYWYQQSLDQGLQFLIQYYNGEERAKGNILERFSAQQFPDLHSELNLSSLELGDSALYFCASSVPDTGANVLTFGAGSRLTVL.

The CDR3 here is CATSGMAGAKETQYF. In DNA form, the CDR3 reads TGTGCCACCAGTGGTATGGCAGGGGCTAAAGAGACCCAGTACTTC. V gene TRBV24-1 combines with J gene TRBJ2-5; TRBD1 is a possible D gene (6 bases). CDR1 KGHDR and CDR2 SFDVKD come from the germline V gene. V lost 5 bases, J lost 3 bases, and 15 bases lay in between. This CDR3 contains 15 residues.

This chain links TRBV7-2 with TRBJ2-1; tentative D call: TRBD2 (6 bases). Germline CDR1 and CDR2: SGHTA and FQGNSA. The CDR3 length is 11 residues. V lost 7 bases to trimming and J lost 7 bases, with 8 bases between them. In DNA, the CDR3 is TGTGCCAGCATGGGAGGAAATGAGCAGTTCTTC. It specifies CASMGGNEQFF.

The chain uses TRBV4-1 and TRBJ2-7; 9 bases match TRBD2. The V and J ends lost 3 bases and 3 bases, in that order; junction bases with no gene match: 6. Per germline, CDR1 MGHRA and CDR2 YSYEKL. The CDR3 has 15 amino acids. The CDR3 sequence: CASSQTSGPSYEQYF. The CDR3, as DNA: TGCGCCAGCAGCCAGACTAGCGGACCTAGCTACGAGCAGTACTTC.

The rearrangement links TRBV20-1 to TRBJ2-1, with a possible D match to TRBD2 (5 bases). Trimming removed 3 bases at V and 8 bases at J, with 17 bases between. In germline, CDR1 is DFQATT, CDR2 SNEGSKA (reference sequence). The CDR3 is 14 residues long. CDR3 sequence reads: CSASPRTEVDEQFF. DNA of the CDR3: TGCAGTGCTAGCCCCCGGACTGAGGTCGATGAGCAGTTCTTC.

The chain uses TRBV20-1 and TRBJ2-7; 7 bases agree with TRBD2. Per the germline V gene, CDR1 is DFQATT and CDR2 is SNEGSKA (reference sequence). After removal of 2 bases from V and 2 bases from J, the junction contained 3 bases not matched to a gene. The CDR3 length is 13 residues. The CDR3 is CSARQRGPYEQYF. In nucleotides, the CDR3 is TGCAGTGCTAGACAGCGGGGACCCTACGAGCAGTACTTC.

The rearrangement uses TRBV13 and TRBJ1-5, with D perhaps TRBD1 (6 bases). The V end was cut by 5 bases, the J end by 3 bases, with 11 bases between. The CDR3 consists of 14 residues. Per germline, CDR1 PRHDT and CDR2 FYEKMQ (reference sequence). Here the CDR3 reads CASSEGQPNQPQHF. CDR3 bases: TGTGCCAGCAGCGAAGGACAGCCCAATCAGCCCCAGCATTTT.

This chain connects TRBV7-9 to TRBJ2-1, with D possibly being TRBD1 (5 bases). The V gene lost 5 bases and the J gene lost 12 bases, with 14 bases spanning the gap. The CDR3 is 12 amino acids. Germline CDR1 reads SEHNR; CDR2 reads FQNEAQ (reference sequence). The CDR3 loop is CASSLTQQGQFF. Here the CDR3 DNA reads TGTGCCAGCAGCCTTACTCAGCAGGGGCAGTTCTTC.

The J gene is TRBJ2-4, the V gene TRBV10-3; TRBD2 matches at 8 bases. With 2 bases clipped from V and 16 bases from J, the junction kept 7 bases outside the gene matches. The CDR3 extends over 12 amino acids. Per the germline V gene, CDR1 is ENHRY and CDR2 is SYGVKD. The DNA of the CDR3 is TGTGCCATCAGTGAGGGTAGCGGGAAGGAATACTTC. Translated, it gives CAISEGSGKEYF.

The J gene is TRBJ2-7, the V gene TRBV27; D tentatively reads TRBD1 or TRBD2 (5 bases each). CDR1 and CDR2 from the germline V gene are MNHEY and SMNVEV (reference sequence). Trimming left V 3 bases short and J 3 bases short, with 9 bases between. The CDR3 has 13 amino acids. This chain's CDR3 is CASSLGTHYEQYF. The DNA for the CDR3 is TGTGCCAGCAGTTTGGGGACCCACTACGAGCAGTACTTC.

This chain joins TRBV19 and TRBJ2-1; 11 nucleotides agree with TRBD2. From germline, CDR1 is LNHDA and CDR2 SQIVND (reference sequence). With 5 bases clipped from V and 7 bases from J, the junction kept 7 bases outside the gene matches. This CDR3 is 15 amino acids long. The CDR3 here is CASSFTSGRSNEQFF. The CDR3 nucleotides are TGTGCCAGTAGTTTTACTAGCGGGAGATCGAATGAGCAGTTCTTC.

The J gene is TRBJ2-2, the V gene TRBV5-1; possibly TRBD2 for D (5 bases). Trimming shortened V by 1 base and J by 3 bases, and 10 bases separated the two germline ends. Germline V gene lookup returns CDR1 SGHRS and CDR2 YFSETQ. The CDR3 contains 15 residues. Here the CDR3 DNA reads TGCGCCAGCAGCTTGCTCGGGGATTACACCGGGGAGCTGTTTTTT. Translation: CASSLLGDYTGELFF.

A few counts support this clonotype. The chain links TRBV9 to TRBJ2-7, with D hard to call. The CDR3 has 13 residues. The germline gives CDR1 SGDLS, CDR2 YYNGEE. Trimming pared 7 bases from V and 0 bases from J, leaving 11 bases between. Written as DNA, the CDR3 is TGTGCCAGCTCACCGGGCAGCTCCTACGAGCAGTACTTC. It specifies CASSPGSSYEQYF.

DNA for the CDR3: TGTGCCAGCAGCTCAGGACAGGGTAACTCCTACGAGCAGTACTTC. Encoded protein: CASSSGQGNSYEQYF. The rearrangement joins TRBV13 to TRBJ2-7, with TRBD1 matching 8 bases. Germline trimming cut 4 bases from V and 0 bases from J; bases unmatched to any gene: 5. The length of the CDR3 is 15 residues. Germline V gene data show CDR1 as PRHDT and CDR2 as FYEKMQ (reference sequence).